Listed here are 5 T cell receptor beta chains from one sample, sequenced in a study of blood T cell repertoires in COVID-19. TCRdb's copy holds only in-frame clones and misses some; the assay was immunoSEQ multiplex PCR. The table lists roughly 180,000 clones, roughly 84% of them singletons. Sequencing input: peripheral blood. These receptors originate from a woman aged 80 or older with active or convalescent COVID-19.

The genes are TRBV5-5 and TRBJ2-1, with a weak D call TRBD1 (6 bases). This CDR3 spans 15 amino acids. Germline CDR1 is SGHKS and CDR2 is YYEKEE (reference sequence). Trimming removed 4 bases from V and 2 bases from J, with 13 bases in between. Written as DNA, the CDR3 is TGTGCCAGCAGCCTGGGGGCAGGGGCCTACAATGAGCAGTTCTTC. It codes for CASSLGAGAYNEQFF. Looking up the rest from reference TRBV5-5 and TRBJ2-1 gives the full variable domain: DAGVTQSPTHLIKTRGQQVTLRCSPISGHKSVSWYQQVLGQGPQFIFQYYEKEERGRGNFPDRFSARQFPNYSSELNVNALLLGDSALYLCASSLGAGAYNEQFFGPGTRLTVL.

This clone was counted between two and nine times. This chain joins TRBV24-1 and TRBJ2-1, with D possibly matching TRBD2 (6 bases). Germline assignment: CDR1 KGHDR and CDR2 SFDVKD. The V and J ends lost 5 bases and 0 bases respectively, with 10 bases between them. The CDR3 is 15 amino acids. The CDR3 region has the DNA TGTGCCACCAGTGTCGGGAGTGGCTCCTACAATGAGCAGTTCTTC. The encoded protein is CATSVGSGSYNEQFF.

Comment on this clone: This specimen includes other DNA sequences encoding the same CDR3. This rearrangement joins TRBV6-5 to TRBJ1-1; D is undetermined. Trimming removed 2 bases from V and 2 bases from J, with 6 bases in between. The length of the CDR3 is 13 residues. Germline values: CDR1 MNHEY, CDR2 SVGAGI. CDR3 loop: CASSYAENTEAFF. CDR3 nucleotide sequence: TGTGCCAGCAGTTACGCAGAAAACACTGAAGCTTTCTTT.

This clone has only one observation. This chain joins TRBV21-1 and TRBJ1-5; the table's D gene call, TRBD1, was not cross checked with the DNA. TRBV21-1 represents a pseudogene. The CDR3 sequence is 16 residues long. CDR3 DNA sequence: TGTGCCAGCAGCATCCACGGGGACAGGGGCAATCAGCCCCAGCATTTT. This translates into CASSIHGDRGNQPQHF.

The rearrangement joins TRBV3-1 (or the pseudogene TRBV3-2) to TRBJ2-7; TRBD2 agrees at 14 bases. This CDR3 comprises 15 residues. The germline V gene has CDR1 LGHDT and CDR2 YNNKEL (reference sequence). V shed 4 bases, J shed 5 bases, and the junction held 4 bases outside the gene matches. The chain's CDR3 is CASSPGLAGEDEQYF. In nucleotides, the CDR3 is TGTGCCAGCAGCCCGGGACTAGCGGGAGAGGACGAGCAGTACTTC.